Listed here are 16 T cell receptor beta chains from one sample, sequenced in a study of T cell responses to AZD1222 COVID-19 vaccine (dated by TCRdb to about 2021). The method was the immunoSEQ multiplex PCR assay. TCRdb carries this immuneACCESS record with in-frame sequences only. Its versions omit some clonotypes, under half of them owing to an unresolved V gene in the studies checked, with the rest unexplained. This sample lists approximately 200,000 clones; roughly 90% were detected once. 3% to 3.5% of the sample belongs to the ten largest clones. Read against the paper, the sample's time point label means: about 28 days (+/-7) after the second vaccine dose. The specimen comprised peripheral blood, sampled 28 days after the second AZD1222 dose. These receptors all come from an adult who received the AZD1222 COVID-19 vaccine.

The DNA of the CDR3 is TGTGCCAGCAGCACCGGGACAGGGGGCTTCTATGGCTACACCTTC. Translating it yields CASSTGTGGFYGYTF. The chain carries TRBV5-4 and TRBJ1-2; 12 bases agree with TRBD1. CDR3 size: 15 residues. Per germline, CDR1 SGHNT and CDR2 YYREEE (reference sequence). Trimming cost V 4 bases and J 4 bases; bases outside gene matches: 5.

This chain links TRBV6-5 with TRBJ2-3, with 12 bases fitting TRBD2. From germline, CDR1 is MNHEY and CDR2 SVGAGI. The CDR3 loop spans 14 amino acids. The V segment lost 8 bases and the J segment 4 bases; nucleotides outside the gene matches: 4. As DNA, the CDR3 is TGTGCCAGCCAACTAGCGGGAGGATCAGATACGCAGTATTTT. Translation: CASQLAGGSDTQYF.

The V and J genes are TRBV28 and TRBJ1-1, with D possibly matching TRBD1 (5 bases). The CDR3 is 14 residues long. Germline loops: CDR1 MDHEN, CDR2 SYDVKM. The V end was cut by 6 bases, the J end by 6 bases, with 17 bases between. CDR3 amino acids: CASSRGGSMPEAFF. In DNA, the CDR3 is TGTGCCAGCAGCCGGGGGGGTAGTATGCCTGAAGCTTTCTTT.

This chain joins TRBV9 and TRBJ2-1, with D perhaps matching TRBD2 (6 bases). Trimming took off 3 bases at V and 4 bases at J, with 17 bases between the two ends. The germline V gene encodes CDR1 SGDLS and CDR2 YYNGEE. There are 16 residues in the CDR3. The CDR3 is CASSGSGRLPYNEQFF. In DNA form, the CDR3 reads TGTGCCAGCAGCGGTAGCGGTCGACTCCCTTACAATGAGCAGTTCTTC.

This clone showed up just once. The chain joins TRBV5-1 to TRBJ1-1, with 7 bases fitting TRBD1. Germline V CDR1 and CDR2: SGHRS, YFSETQ. This CDR3 contains 14 residues. V shed 5 bases, J shed 1 base, and the junction held 5 bases outside the gene matches. The CDR3 reads CASRDGTANTEAFF. CDR3 in DNA: TGCGCCAGCAGGGACGGGACAGCGAACACTGAAGCTTTCTTT. The variable domain in full, completed from reference TRBV5-1 and TRBJ1-1, reads KAGVTQTPRYLIKTRGQQVTLSCSPISGHRSVSWYQQTPGQGLQFLFEYFSETQRNKGNFPGRFSGRQFSNSRSEMNVSTLELGDSALYLCASRDGTANTEAFFGQGTRLTVV.

The rearrangement uses TRBV28 and TRBJ1-3; D might be TRBD1 (5 bases). The V end was cut by 1 base, the J end by 2 bases, with 6 bases between. This CDR3 region has 14 residues. Germline-derived CDR1 and CDR2 are MDHEN and SYDVKM. CDR3 sequence: CASSLSGPGNTIYF. CDR3 DNA sequence: TGTGCCAGCAGTTTATCAGGGCCTGGAAACACCATATATTTT. Using reference TRBV28 and TRBJ1-3 for the parts outside the CDR3, the full variable domain is DVKVTQSSRYLVKRTGEKVFLECVQDMDHENMFWYRQDPGLGLRLIYFSYDVKMKEKGDIPEGYSVSREKKERFSLILESASTNQTSMYLCASSLSGPGNTIYFGEGSWLTVV.

The chain recombines TRBV5-1 with TRBJ1-1; 9 bases line up with TRBD1. The junction had 7 bases not matched to a gene; V was cut back by 8 bases and J by 5 bases. This CDR3 has 13 residues. Looked up from germline, CDR1 is SGHRS and CDR2 is YFSETQ. The CDR3 is CASTTGGATEAFF. CDR3 nucleotides: TGCGCCAGTACTACAGGGGGCGCAACTGAAGCTTTCTTT.

This clone was observed a handful of times. The rearrangement links TRBV7-3 to TRBJ2-1; 10 nucleotides align to TRBD2. Germline trimming cut 3 bases from V and 8 bases from J; bases unmatched to any gene: 4. Per germline, CDR1 SGHTA and CDR2 FQGTGA. The CDR3 has 14 residues. CDR3: CASSFGTSVDEQFF. CDR3 nucleotide sequence: TGTGCCAGCAGCTTTGGGACTAGCGTCGATGAGCAGTTCTTC.

V and J are TRBV11-3 and TRBJ1-1; unclear D gene. The V and J ends lost 4 bases and 0 bases respectively, with 6 bases between them. CDR1 and CDR2 (germline): SGHNT, YENEEA. This CDR3 comprises 13 residues. Written as DNA, the CDR3 is TGTGCCAGCAGCTCCCAATTGAACACTGAAGCTTTCTTT. This gives the protein CASSSQLNTEAFF.

The sample holds one count of this clone. The chain recombines TRBV9 with TRBJ2-3, with 8 bases identical to TRBD2. Germline CDR1 SGDLS, CDR2 YYNGEE. V lost 0 bases and J lost 2; bases outside the gene matches: 11. The CDR3 spans 18 residues. The DNA for the CDR3 is TGTGCCAGCAGCGTAGGGCTAGCGGGCCTACGGCTCACAGATACGCAGTATTTT. The encoded protein is CASSVGLAGLRLTDTQYF.

V usage is TRBV18 and J usage is TRBJ2-7; TRBD2 is a possible D gene (5 bases). Germline lookup yields CDR1 KGHSH and CDR2 LQKENI. This CDR3 has 14 residues. With 3 bases removed from V and 1 base from J, the gap between germline ends came to 10 bases. As DNA, the CDR3 is TGTGCCAGCTCACCGGGTCGGGGATCCTACGAGCAGTACTTC. Translating gives CASSPGRGSYEQYF.

CDR3 sequence reads: CASSQRRQGIGYGYTF. The CDR3 region has the DNA TGTGCCAGCAGCCAGAGACGACAGGGGATTGGTTATGGCTACACCTTC. The genes are TRBV11-2 and TRBJ1-2; 8 bases are shared with TRBD1. The ends lost 5 bases at V and 5 bases at J; junction bases unmatched: 13. CDR1 and CDR2 from the germline V gene are SGHAT and FQNNGV. The CDR3 is 16 residues long.

The J gene is TRBJ2-1, the V gene TRBV5-4; 13 positions agree with TRBD2. Germline CDR1 and CDR2: SGHNT and YYREEE (reference sequence). The CDR3 loop spans 16 amino acids. J gave up 7 bases and V 4 bases, and 8 bases lay outside the gene matches. In DNA, the CDR3 is TGTGCCAGCAGCGGGGGGACTAGCGGGACAGGGAATGAGCAGTTCTTC. This encodes CASSGGTSGTGNEQFF.

The genes are TRBV6-5 and TRBJ1-6; no clear D. Germline CDR1 reads MNHEY; CDR2 reads SVGAGI. V lost 6 bases, J lost 0 bases, and 9 bases lay in between. The CDR3 consists of 15 residues. The CDR3 coding sequence is TGTGCCAGCAGCCCACAGAGCTCCTATAATTCACCCCTCCACTTT. Translation: CASSPQSSYNSPLHF.

The chain recombines TRBV18 with TRBJ2-2, with no clear D. With 2 bases removed from V and 9 bases from J, the gap between germline ends came to 7 bases. The CDR3 length is 12 residues. Per the germline V gene, CDR1 is KGHSH and CDR2 is LQKENI. CDR3 in DNA: TGTGCCAGCTCACCAGGGCGGCGGGAGCTGTTTTTT. It specifies CASSPGRRELFF.

The chain is built from TRBV10-2 and TRBJ1-2; 10 nucleotides align to TRBD1. The CDR3 is 16 residues long. V dropped 0 bases and J dropped 6; count of bases not matched to a gene: 7. CDR1 WSHSY and CDR2 SAAADI come from the germline V gene. CDR3 amino acids: CASSESDRGQGNGYTF. The CDR3 DNA follows: TGCGCCAGCAGTGAGTCAGATAGGGGACAGGGGAATGGCTACACCTTC.